This T cell receptor beta chain came from a study of Graves' ophthalmopathy and Graves' hyperthyroidism (dated 2018 in TCRdb). For context, the study as a whole: Peripheral blood was collected at initial diagnosis, before any treatment. To tell Graves' ophthalmopathy apart from Graves' hyperthyroidism, and to predict which patients would progress to ophthalmopathy, the study relied on TCR beta repertoire signatures. In total, over 130 blood samples were TCR-sequenced: around 42 ophthalmopathy, 80 or so hyperthyroidism and about 17 hyperthyroidism-to-ophthalmopathy patients. To explore V-J signatures that distinguish ophthalmopathy from hyperthyroidism, a discovery set of around 100 patients was enrolled, made up of 40 to 45 with ophthalmopathy and under 65 with stable hyperthyroidism. The independent validation cohort included some 19 hyperthyroidism patients plus 17 patients who later progressed from hyperthyroidism to ophthalmopathy. In roughly 6 hyperthyroidism patients, T-cell repertoires of thyroid tissue and blood were compared. Following sample collection, hyperthyroidism patients were given methimazole at a starting dose of 30 mg daily, and ophthalmopathy patients were given high-dose intravenous methylprednisolone. For training and testing, the approximately 92 patients in the discovery cohort were randomly divided in a 7:3 ratio. Broad study findings and their caveats: In validation, the model predicted ophthalmopathy progression with nearly 71% sensitivity and 72.22% specificity; fewer than 15 predicted patients were CT-confirmed with GO in a median of around 6.5 months. Most expanded thyroid clonotypes with frequency above 0.001 were also detected in blood, suggesting blood repertoires may reflect the thyroid immune response. Sample size was not predetermined statistically, and investigators were not blinded to group allocation. The 13-signature model separated ophthalmopathy from stable hyperthyroidism with 87.88% sensitivity and about 81% specificity in cross-validation, and 80%/75% in the test set.

The ophthalmopathy patients had moderately to severely active disease, with a Clinical Activity Score of 3 or higher, a NOSPECS grade of 4 or higher, and a disease duration of less than 3 months. Patients with other autoimmune diseases, uncontrolled infections, pregnancy or lactation were excluded from the study. Diagnosis relied on clinical symptoms, serum thyroxine, TRAb, thyroid ultrasound and orbital computed tomography. PBMCs were isolated from 7.5 to 10 ml of fresh peripheral blood by Ficoll-Paque density gradient centrifugation. Trizol reagent was used to extract the total RNA, and its quality was then checked on an Agilent 2100 Bioanalyzer. For repertoire sequencing, TCR beta CDR3 regions were amplified from RNA transcripts. The first round was an RT-PCR using HTBI primers with the Qiagen OneStep RT-PCR kit, and this first round was followed by a second-round multiplex PCR, then size selection and purification. Libraries were sequenced on an Illumina HiSeq2000 using paired-end 100 bp reads. In the paper's pipeline: SOAPnuke was used for read processing, and reads with adapters, uncalled bases, a mean Phred below 15, or no exact constant-primer or identifier match were discarded. COPE v1.2.5 was used to merge the high-quality paired reads. Each unique nucleotide sequence was defined as a clonotype, and clonotypes were aligned to IMGT TRB V, D and J references with MiTCR v1.1. The analysis was limited to V-J combinations with a frequency above 0.0001, which together covered 99.2% of repertoires. A TCR clonal expansion and chaos score per V-J combination was defined as the ratio of F50 clonal expansion to chaos observed in the TCRdist matrix. Welch's t-statistics and random forest were used to reduce the features to 10 to 15 V-J combinations, which were then used as input to a naive Bayes classifier. Thyroid-blood repertoire similarity was quantified with the Morisita-Horn index. TCRdb ran its own pipeline on the public reads, namely fastp trimming at Q25 and MiXCR clone calling, and kept in-frame beta chains. Each CDR3 protein appears once, grouped with its most common genes and DNA. The V and J calls and clone size are TCRdb's, not the authors'. Across this sample there are about 200,000 distinct CDR3 sequences, with approximately 28% seen only once. Jointly, the top ten make up about 9.3% of the sample.

This clonotype was picked up a small number of times. Its cognate antigen has yet to be identified. Base qualities were left out, and no much larger clone turns up one base away. Compared with germline, V lacks 4 bases and J lacks 7 bases; bases without a gene match: 7. From its cysteine to its phenylalanine, the CDR3 spans 15 amino acids. Only CDR3 DNA is held: 45 bases, read in frame from base 1. This clonotype was sampled from a man in his fifties or sixties with Graves' ophthalmopathy. Donor details come from another sample of the same person, matched by shared clones. The sequence links TRBV12-3 or TRBV12-4 to TRBJ2-7; 13 nucleotides in the junction match TRBD2. Specimen: peripheral blood. The encoded CDR3 is CASSWGTSGVGEQYF. The DNA is TGTGCCAGCAGTTGGGGGACTAGCGGGGTCGGGGAGCAGTACTTC.